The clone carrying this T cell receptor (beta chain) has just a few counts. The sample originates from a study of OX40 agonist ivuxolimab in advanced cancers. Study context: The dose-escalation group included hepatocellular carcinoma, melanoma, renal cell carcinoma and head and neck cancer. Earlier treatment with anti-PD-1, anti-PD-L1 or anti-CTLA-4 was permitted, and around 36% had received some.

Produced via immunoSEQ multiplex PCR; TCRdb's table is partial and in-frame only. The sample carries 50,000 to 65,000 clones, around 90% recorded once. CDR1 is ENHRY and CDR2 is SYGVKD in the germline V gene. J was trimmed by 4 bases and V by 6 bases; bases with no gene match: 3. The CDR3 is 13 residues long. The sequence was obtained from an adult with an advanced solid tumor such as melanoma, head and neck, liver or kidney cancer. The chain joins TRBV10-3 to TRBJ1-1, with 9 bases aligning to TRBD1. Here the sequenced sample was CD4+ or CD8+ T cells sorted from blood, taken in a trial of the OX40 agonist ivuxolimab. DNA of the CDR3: TGTGCCATCAGAGTGGACAGGGGCACTGAAGCTTTCTTT. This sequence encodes CAIRVDRGTEAFF.